The next 7 T cell receptor beta chains were all read from a single sample in a study of cytomegalovirus exposure and HLA in healthy donors. PCR involved 60 Vbeta and 13 Jbeta primers. Clones were sequenced by immunoSEQ multiplex PCR, and TCRdb holds only the in-frame ones, with some missing. The data show about 130,000 clones, roughly 70% seen once. Input material: PBMCs. These receptors were obtained from a man aged 18 to 30 in good health and CMV-seropositive.

This clone occurred once. J is TRBJ1-1 and V is TRBV6-1; 7 bases are a match to TRBD1. The J segment lost 1 base and the V segment lost 6 bases, leaving 8 bases of the junction unmatched. Per germline, CDR1 MNHNS and CDR2 SASEGT. The CDR3 length is 15 residues. CDR3 region: CASRGTDTGNTEAFF. CDR3 DNA sequence: TGTGCCAGCAGGGGGACAGACACAGGGAACACTGAAGCTTTCTTT.

J is TRBJ2-5 and V is TRBV5-1; TRBD2 matches 13 bases. J was trimmed by 4 bases and V by 0 bases; bases with no gene match: 3. This CDR3 spans 16 amino acids. Germline assignment: CDR1 SGHRS and CDR2 YFSETQ. For the CDR3, the DNA is TGCGCCAGCAGCTTGGGACTAGCGGGGGGTCGAGAGACCCAGTACTTC. It codes for CASSLGLAGGRETQYF.

This clone was observed a few times. The V gene is TRBV11-2, the J gene TRBJ2-4, with 10 bases lining up with TRBD1. CDR3 size: 14 residues. V lost 5 bases, J lost 5 bases, and 3 bases stayed unmatched. Germline V gene lookup returns CDR1 SGHAT and CDR2 FQNNGV. The CDR3 coding sequence is TGTGCCAGCAGCCGGGACAGGGGAGAAAACATTCAGTACTTC. Its protein product is CASSRDRGENIQYF.

The chain employs TRBV28 and TRBJ1-5, with D hard to call. Looked up from germline, CDR1 is MDHEN and CDR2 is SYDVKM. There are 14 residues in the CDR3. V lost 5 bases and J 2 bases, leaving 10 bases between the germline ends. CDR3 protein: CASSSVPGNQPQHF. In DNA, the CDR3 is TGTGCCAGCAGTAGCGTCCCTGGCAATCAGCCCCAGCATTTT.

The chain combines TRBV7-6 with TRBJ2-5, with 7 bases fitting TRBD2. V was clipped by 7 bases and J by 4 bases; unmatched bases: 12. Germline V gene data show CDR1 as SGHVS and CDR2 as FNYEAQ. The CDR3 runs to 15 residues. The CDR3 here is CASTLSSGGRETQYF. As DNA, the CDR3 is TGTGCCAGCACCCTATCTTCGGGGGGTCGAGAGACCCAGTACTTC.

J is TRBJ1-3 and V is TRBV25-1, with a weak D call TRBD1 (5 bases). Looked up from germline, CDR1 is MGHDK and CDR2 is SYGVNS. This CDR3 spans 14 amino acids. The V and J ends lost 3 bases and 7 bases respectively, with 13 bases between them. The CDR3 sequence is CASSDFGGGNTIYF. As DNA, the CDR3 is TGTGCCAGCAGTGACTTCGGGGGGGGTAACACCATATATTTT.

V gene TRBV14 combines with J gene TRBJ2-5, with TRBD2 matching over 7 bases. Germline V gene sequence: CDR1 SGHDN, CDR2 FVKESK. CDR3 length: 14 residues. V trimming: 5 bases; J trimming: 0 bases; junction bases outside the gene matches: 3. The chain's CDR3 is CASSLLAYQETQYF. DNA of the CDR3: TGTGCCAGCAGCTTACTAGCGTACCAAGAGACCCAGTACTTC.